This is a list of T cell receptor beta chains from one sample in a study of response to subunit inactivated influenza vaccine. TCRdb reanalysed the RT-PCR reads using MiXCR and keeps one entry per CDR3 protein. The data show over 400,000 distinct CDR3 sequences, roughly 11% seen once. Material: PBMCs from blood, obtained 45 days after vaccination. The receptor set was obtained from a man in his fifties who received an inactivated influenza vaccine. The CDR3 runs from the conserved cysteine through the conserved F or W. A D gene is named only where the DNA matches it firmly. The size field is filled for only some rows; it gives once, few, many or a size class.

V,D,size,J,DNA,CDR3
TRBV5-1,NA,many,TRBJ2-2,TGCGCCAGCAGCCCCGTTCAGGGCCCGACCGGGGAGCTGTTTTTT,CASSPVQGPTGELFF
TRBV18,TRBD2,many,TRBJ2-7,TGTGCCAGCTCCCCACCGGGACTAGGAGCCTACGAGCAGTACTTC,CASSPPGLGAYEQYF
TRBV9,TRBD1,few,TRBJ2-3,TGTGCCAGCAGCGTACGGACAGGGACAGAAGATACGCAGTATTTT,CASSVRTGTEDTQYF
TRBV29-1,NA,many,TRBJ2-2,TGCAGCGTTGAAAGTCGGTTGAACACCGGGGAGCTGTTTTTT,CSVESRLNTGELFF
TRBV4-3,NA,NA,TRBJ2-5,TGCGCCAGCAGCCAAGGGCAGGGATGGAAAGAGACCCAGTACTTC,CASSQGQGWKETQYF
TRBV29-1,NA,many,TRBJ2-7,TGCAGCGTTCGAGAGTCCTACGAGCAGTACTTC,CSVRESYEQYF
TRBV19,NA,NA,TRBJ2-5,TGTGCCAGTAGTATAGGGCGGGGAACCGGAGAGACCCAGTACTTC,CASSIGRGTGETQYF
TRBV29-1,TRBD1,NA,TRBJ2-1,TGCAGCGTTGACCGCCCAGGGGGCTCCTACAATGAGCAGTTCTTC,CSVDRPGGSYNEQFF
TRBV7-9,NA,NA,TRBJ2-5,TGTGCCAGCGAGGAGGCAGAGACCCAGTACTTC,CASEEAETQYF
TRBV12-2,NA,NA,TRBJ1-1,TGTGCAAGTCGCTTAAGTCGGTGCGACAGGGCGAACACTGAAGCTTTCTTT,CASRLSRCDRANTEAFF
TRBV3-1,NA,NA,TRBJ2-2,TGTGCCAGCAGCCAAGTTCCAGGCCGGGAGCTGTTTTTT,CASSQVPGRELFF
TRBV19,TRBD1,NA,TRBJ2-7,TGTGCCAGTAGTGGAGGACAGGCCGTCTACGAGCAGTACTTC,CASSGGQAVYEQYF
TRBV5-6,NA,few,TRBJ2-2,TGTGCCAGCAGCTCGTCTGGGGAGAACACCGGGGAGCTGTTTTTT,CASSSSGENTGELFF
TRBV7-2,NA,few,TRBJ2-3,TGTGCCAGCAGCTTCTCAGGGTCGGCAGATACGCAGTATTTT,CASSFSGSADTQYF
TRBV12-3/TRBV12-4,NA,few,TRBJ2-5,TGTGCCAGCAACCGGGGCCCTCTTATGGAGACCCAGTACTTC,CASNRGPLMETQYF
TRBV28,NA,few,TRBJ1-1,TGTGCCAGCAGTCCCTACGAGTTGGACACTGAAGCTTTCTTT,CASSPYELDTEAFF
TRBV6-5,NA,NA,TRBJ2-1,TGTGCCAGCAGTTACTTGGGATTAGGGTCGGGGAATGAGCAGTTCTTC,CASSYLGLGSGNEQFF
TRBV11-2,TRBD1,few,TRBJ2-7,TGTGCCAGCAGCCGAGGACAGGGGGCGTTCGAGCAGTACTTC,CASSRGQGAFEQYF
TRBV12-3/TRBV12-4,TRBD1,NA,TRBJ2-2,TGTGCCAGCACCACAGACAGGGCCCCCGGGGAGCTGTTTTTT,CASTTDRAPGELFF
TRBV30,NA,NA,TRBJ1-2,TGTGCCTGGAGTTACAGGGTTGGCTACACCTTC,CAWSYRVGYTF
TRBV28,TRBD2,NA,TRBJ2-5,TGTGCCAGCAGTTTTGAGTCTAGCGGCCAAGTAGGGCTCCAAGAGACCCAGTACTTC,CASSFESSGQVGLQETQYF
TRBV20-1,TRBD1,few,TRBJ1-2,TGCAGTGCCTGGGACAGGGGGCACAACTATGGCTACACCTTC,CSAWDRGHNYGYTF
TRBV7-2,TRBD1,NA,TRBJ2-1,TGTGCCAGCAGCCCCCAGGGGACAGGGGGCGGGAGTGAGCAGTTCTTC,CASSPQGTGGGSEQFF
TRBV6-5,TRBD1,many,TRBJ2-1,TGTGCCAGCAGTTATAGGACAGGGGCGTACAATGAGCAGTTCTTC,CASSYRTGAYNEQFF
TRBV12-3/TRBV12-4,NA,NA,TRBJ2-5,TGTGCCAGCAGTTTAATGGGGCCAGGGGAGACCCAGTACTTC,CASSLMGPGETQYF
TRBV7-9,NA,many,TRBJ2-5,TGTGCCAGCAGCCGGGACCAAGAGACCCAGTACTTC,CASSRDQETQYF
TRBV7-3,NA,NA,TRBJ2-2,TGTGCCAGCAGCATTTCGGGACGCACCGGGGAGCTGTTTTTT,CASSISGRTGELFF
TRBV6-5,TRBD1,few,TRBJ2-7,TGTGCCAGCAGTTACGACAGGGCAGCGAGGGAGCAGTACTTC,CASSYDRAAREQYF
TRBV5-1,NA,NA,TRBJ1-1,TGCGCCAGCAGCCCGTCCGGGACGGCGAACACTGAAGCTTTCTTT,CASSPSGTANTEAFF
TRBV10-3,NA,many,TRBJ2-7,TGTGCCACTATAGGGGACACTTACTACGAGCAGTACTTC,CATIGDTYYEQYF
TRBV6-1,TRBD2,NA,TRBJ2-3,TGTGCCAGCAAAAAACTAGCGGGGGCCGAATCCTTTACAGATACGCAGTATTTT,CASKKLAGAESFTDTQYF
TRBV6-1,NA,many,TRBJ2-6,TGCGCCAGCAGCTTGGGTAGCTCTGGGGCCAACGTCCTGACTTTC,CASSLGSSGANVLTF
TRBV3-1,NA,NA,TRBJ2-5,TGTGCCAGCAGCCCAGGGGAAAAGACCCAGTACTTC,CASSPGEKTQYF
TRBV5-6,TRBD2,many,TRBJ2-7,TGTGCCAGCAGCTTTGGGACTAGCGGGTCCTACGAGCAGTACTTC,CASSFGTSGSYEQYF
TRBV6-5,TRBD2,few,TRBJ2-7,TGTGCCAGCAGTTCCTATAGCGGGAACGAGCAGTACTTC,CASSSYSGNEQYF
TRBV4-2,TRBD2,NA,TRBJ2-7,TGTGCCAGCAGCCAGGGACTAGTTTCATTCCAGTACTTC,CASSQGLVSFQYF
TRBV12-3/TRBV12-4,NA,many,TRBJ2-1,TGTGCCAGCAGAGCACCCGGGACGACTATGGGGGATGAGCAGTTCTTC,CASRAPGTTMGDEQFF
TRBV7-9,NA,few,TRBJ2-7,TGTGCCAGCAGCCCCAAAAGGCCCCAGGCCTCCCCCTACGAGCAGTACTTC,CASSPKRPQASPYEQYF
TRBV6-1,NA,many,TRBJ2-5,TGTGCCAGCAGTACACCGGAGAGGTATCCGGGAGTGGCCCAGTACTTC,CASSTPERYPGVAQYF
TRBV7-9,NA,few,TRBJ2-7,TGTGCCAGCAGCTTATCGTGGTACGGGCCAGGGCACTACGAGCAGTACTTC,CASSLSWYGPGHYEQYF
TRBV7-2,NA,NA,TRBJ2-2,TGTGCCAGCAGCTTAACACTCGGGGCTAACACCGGGGAGCTGTTTTTT,CASSLTLGANTGELFF
TRBV15,NA,few,TRBJ2-5,TGTGCCACCAGCAGAGTTCATGGCGACGAGACCCAGTACTTC,CATSRVHGDETQYF
TRBV7-6,TRBD2,NA,TRBJ2-7,TGTGCCAGCAGCCCGGGGACTAGCGGAGCCAAGTACGAGCAGTACTTC,CASSPGTSGAKYEQYF
TRBV7-8,NA,few,TRBJ1-5,TGTGCCAGCAGCTTGCAGGGGTCTCGAAATCAGCCCCAGCATTTT,CASSLQGSRNQPQHF
TRBV5-1,NA,few,TRBJ2-1,TGCGCCAGCAGCTTGACCTACGCCTCCTACAATGAGCAGTTCTTC,CASSLTYASYNEQFF
TRBV20-1,NA,few,TRBJ1-2,TGCAGTGCTAGGGGGGAGAGCTATGGCTACACCTTC,CSARGESYGYTF
TRBV6-5,NA,many,TRBJ2-7,TGTGCCAGCAGTTACTTGGAGGGGGAGTCCTACGAGCAGTACTTC,CASSYLEGESYEQYF
TRBV11-2,TRBD2,many,TRBJ2-3,TGTGCCAGCAGCTCCAGGACTAGCGGGGGAAGCACAGATACGCAGTATTTT,CASSSRTSGGSTDTQYF
TRBV5-1,NA,NA,TRBJ1-1,TGCGCCAGCAGCTTGCTCGTCGGCAAGAACACTGAAGCTTTCTTT,CASSLLVGKNTEAFF
TRBV5-1,TRBD1,few,TRBJ2-1,TGCGCCAGCAGCCCGACAGGGTTCCCTAACGAGCAGTTCTTC,CASSPTGFPNEQFF
TRBV6-1,NA,many,TRBJ2-7,TGTGCCAGCAGCCCAAGGACAGATTACTACGAGCAGTACTTC,CASSPRTDYYEQYF